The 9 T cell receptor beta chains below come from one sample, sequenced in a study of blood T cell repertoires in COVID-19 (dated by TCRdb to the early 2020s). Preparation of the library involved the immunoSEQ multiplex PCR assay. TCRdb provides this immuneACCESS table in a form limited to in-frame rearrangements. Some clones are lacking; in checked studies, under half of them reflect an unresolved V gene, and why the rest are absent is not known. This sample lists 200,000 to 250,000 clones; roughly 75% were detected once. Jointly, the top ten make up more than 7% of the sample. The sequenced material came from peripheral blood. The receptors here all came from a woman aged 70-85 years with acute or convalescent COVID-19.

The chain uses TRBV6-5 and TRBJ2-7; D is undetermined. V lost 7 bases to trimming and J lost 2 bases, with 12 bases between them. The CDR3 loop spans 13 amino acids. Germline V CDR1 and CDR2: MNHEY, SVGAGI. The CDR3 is CASTLGRTYEQYF. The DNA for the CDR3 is TGTGCCAGCACACTGGGCAGAACCTACGAGCAGTACTTC.

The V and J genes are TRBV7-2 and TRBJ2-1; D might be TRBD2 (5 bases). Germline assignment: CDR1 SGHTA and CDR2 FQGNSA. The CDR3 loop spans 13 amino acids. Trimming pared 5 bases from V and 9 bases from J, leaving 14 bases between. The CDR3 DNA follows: TGTGCCAGCAGCGACCAAACTAGTTTTGAGCAGTTCTTC. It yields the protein CASSDQTSFEQFF.

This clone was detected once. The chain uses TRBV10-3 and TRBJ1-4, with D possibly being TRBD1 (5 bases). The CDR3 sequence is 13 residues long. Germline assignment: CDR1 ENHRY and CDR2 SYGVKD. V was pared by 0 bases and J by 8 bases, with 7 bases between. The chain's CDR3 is CAISESGAEKLFF. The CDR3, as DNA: TGTGCCATCAGTGAGTCAGGGGCCGAAAAACTGTTTTTT.

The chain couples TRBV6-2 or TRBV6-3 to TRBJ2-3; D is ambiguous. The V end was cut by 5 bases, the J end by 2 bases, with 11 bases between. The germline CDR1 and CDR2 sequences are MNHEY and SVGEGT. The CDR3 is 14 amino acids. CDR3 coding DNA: TGTGCCAGCAGTCCCTCGAGAGCCACAGATACGCAGTATTTT. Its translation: CASSPSRATDTQYF.

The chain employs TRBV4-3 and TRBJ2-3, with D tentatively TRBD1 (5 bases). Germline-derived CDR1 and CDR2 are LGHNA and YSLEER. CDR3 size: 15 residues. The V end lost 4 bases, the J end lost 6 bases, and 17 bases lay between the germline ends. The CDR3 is CASSPFPQGGDTQYF. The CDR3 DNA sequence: TGCGCCAGCAGCCCGTTTCCCCAGGGTGGCGATACGCAGTATTTT.

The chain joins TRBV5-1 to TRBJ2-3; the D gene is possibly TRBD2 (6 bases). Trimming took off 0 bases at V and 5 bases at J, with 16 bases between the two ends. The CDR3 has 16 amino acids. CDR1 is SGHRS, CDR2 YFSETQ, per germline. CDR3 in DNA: TGCGCCAGCAGCTTGGAGGGAGGATTACGAGGAGATACGCAGTATTTT. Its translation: CASSLEGGLRGDTQYF.

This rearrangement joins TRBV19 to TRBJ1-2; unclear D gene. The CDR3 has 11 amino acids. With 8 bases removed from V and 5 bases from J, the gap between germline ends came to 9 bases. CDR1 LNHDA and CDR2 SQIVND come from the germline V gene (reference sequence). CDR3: CASGNRYGYTF. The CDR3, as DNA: TGTGCCAGTGGAAACAGATATGGCTACACCTTC. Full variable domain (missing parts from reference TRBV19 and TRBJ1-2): DGGITQSPKYLFRKEGQNVTLSCEQNLNHDAMYWYRQDPGQGLRLIYYSQIVNDFQKGDIAEGYSVSREKKESFPLTVTSAQKNPTAFYLCASGNRYGYTFGSGTRLTVV.

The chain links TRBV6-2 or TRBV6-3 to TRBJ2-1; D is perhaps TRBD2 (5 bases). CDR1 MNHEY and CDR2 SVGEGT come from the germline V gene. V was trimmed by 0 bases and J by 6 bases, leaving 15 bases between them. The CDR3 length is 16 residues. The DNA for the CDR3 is TGTGCCAGCAGTTACTCTGACTTGCTAGCCCGCAATGAGCAGTTCTTC. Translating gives CASSYSDLLARNEQFF.

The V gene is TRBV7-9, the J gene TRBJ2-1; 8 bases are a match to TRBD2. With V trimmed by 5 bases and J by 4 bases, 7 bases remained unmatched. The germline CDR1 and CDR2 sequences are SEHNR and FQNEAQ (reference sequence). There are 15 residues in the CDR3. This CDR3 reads CASSLRGGQYNEQFF. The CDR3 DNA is TGTGCCAGCAGCCTACGGGGGGGCCAGTACAATGAGCAGTTCTTC.